The clone carrying this TCR beta chain was seen only a few times. Its antigen is as yet unknown. This sample is drawn from a study of liver allograft versus peripheral blood T cells. Study in general: What was compared were the T cell receptor repertoires in transplanted livers and those in the peripheral blood of recipients.

The V end lost 3 bases, the J end lost 0 bases, and 12 bases lay between the germline ends. This CDR3 has 15 residues. Germline lookup yields CDR1 DFQATT and CDR2 SNEGSKA (reference sequence). TCRdb re-derived calls from the reads in MiXCR, one entry per CDR3 protein. The table lists over 5,000 distinct CDR3 sequences, approximately 15% of them singletons. Study-wide results and limits: A difference was reportedly observed between T cell receptor repertoires inside liver allografts and those in peripheral blood.

The sequence was collected from a human patient who had a liver transplant. Some of the T cells may derive from the graft donor. The chain has TRBV20-1 and TRBJ1-5; the D gene is possibly TRBD1 (6 bases). The DNA of the CDR3 is TGCAGTGCTAGGGACAGAACTTATAGCAATCAGCCCCAGCATTTT. As protein: CSARDRTYSNQPQHF.